This TCR beta chain was sequenced in a study of sequential checkpoint blockade in melanoma. Study context: Randomization was 1:1 between first-line nivolumab→ipilimumab and ipilimumab→nivolumab.

V gave up 4 bases and J gave up 4 bases; unmatched junction bases: 7. This CDR3 is built from 13 residues. Germline assignment: CDR1 SQVTM and CDR2 ANQGSEA. Documented treatment: randomized to nivolumab then ipilimumab (arm A) or the reverse (arm B). Patients had received no earlier DNA-damaging chemotherapy. Live CD3+CD8+ CD19− CD56− cells were sorted from PBMCs. Some clones are missing from TCRdb's copy, which holds only in-frame ones; the method was immunoSEQ multiplex PCR. The sample holds 15,000 or so clones, 85% to 95% seen once. This specimen was CD8+ T cells sorted from blood (inferred from file names), taken from a patient given nivolumab and ipilimumab in sequence. The receptor's source is a human donor with melanoma. The V gene is TRBV29-1, the J gene TRBJ2-7; 7 nucleotides match TRBD1. Written as DNA, the CDR3 is TGCAGCGTTGTGGCGCAGGGGGAGTACGAGCAGTACTTC. Protein sequence: CSVVAQGEYEQYF.